The 6 T cell receptor beta chains presented below share a single source sample, sequenced in a study of PD-L1 blockade in urothelial cancer. Sequencing was performed with immunoSEQ multiplex PCR; in TCRdb, only in-frame clones are kept and a portion is missing. The data hold 90,000 to 120,000 clones, with about 85% observed a single time. This specimen was PBMCs, taken around atezolizumab (anti-PD-L1) treatment. These receptor sequences come from a man between 45 and 60 years old with urothelial cancer.

V is TRBV11-2 and J is TRBJ1-3, with a possible D match to TRBD1 (6 bases). In germline, CDR1 is SGHAT, CDR2 FQNNGV. There are 15 residues in the CDR3. Trimming took 4 bases from V and 2 from J, leaving 12 bases between them. The chain's CDR3 is CASSYDRIPGNTIYF. CDR3 bases: TGTGCCAGCAGCTATGACAGGATCCCTGGAAACACCATATATTTT.

This chain links TRBV19 with TRBJ1-2; D uncertain. The CDR3 runs 12 residues. The V gene lost 6 bases and the J gene lost 5 bases, with 10 bases spanning the gap. Germline assignment: CDR1 LNHDA and CDR2 SQIVND (reference sequence). The chain's CDR3 is CASRLEPYGYTF. In DNA, the CDR3 is TGTGCCAGTAGGCTAGAACCGTATGGCTACACCTTC.

This chain links TRBV7-2 with TRBJ2-1, with 7 nucleotides matching TRBD2. Germline CDR1 reads SGHTA; CDR2 reads FQGNSA. V shed 1 base, J shed 9 bases, and the junction held 6 bases outside the gene matches. The CDR3 loop spans 14 amino acids. The CDR3 protein is CASSLGGSGLEQFF. The CDR3 nucleotides are TGTGCCAGCAGCTTAGGGGGTAGCGGGCTTGAGCAGTTCTTC.

This chain links TRBV5-4 with TRBJ2-7, with TRBD2 matching 9 bases. From germline, CDR1 is SGHNT and CDR2 YYREEE (reference sequence). V dropped 0 bases and J dropped 1; count of bases not matched to a gene: 2. This CDR3 has 15 amino acids. The CDR3 here is CASSLGLADSYEQYF. The CDR3 coding sequence is TGTGCCAGCAGCTTGGGACTAGCGGATTCCTACGAGCAGTACTTC.

The chain's CDR3 is CASSSQPGQGSDTQYF. The DNA of the CDR3 is TGTGCCAGCAGCTCCCAGCCGGGACAGGGCTCAGATACGCAGTATTTT. The J gene is TRBJ2-3, the V gene TRBV11-3; 9 nucleotides match TRBD1. V lost 4 bases, J lost 4 bases, and 9 bases stayed unmatched. CDR1 is SGHNT and CDR2 is YENEEA in the germline V gene. The CDR3 runs 16 residues.

The rearrangement links TRBV19 to TRBJ1-2; the D gene is possibly TRBD1 (5 bases). Germline CDR1 is LNHDA and CDR2 is SQIVND (reference sequence). Between the trimmed V and J ends, which lost 6 bases and 4 bases, there was a span of 15 bases. The CDR3 is 14 residues long. CDR3 sequence reads: CASSHRRDGYGYTF. The CDR3 DNA sequence: TGTGCCAGTAGCCATCGGCGGGACGGCTATGGCTACACCTTC.